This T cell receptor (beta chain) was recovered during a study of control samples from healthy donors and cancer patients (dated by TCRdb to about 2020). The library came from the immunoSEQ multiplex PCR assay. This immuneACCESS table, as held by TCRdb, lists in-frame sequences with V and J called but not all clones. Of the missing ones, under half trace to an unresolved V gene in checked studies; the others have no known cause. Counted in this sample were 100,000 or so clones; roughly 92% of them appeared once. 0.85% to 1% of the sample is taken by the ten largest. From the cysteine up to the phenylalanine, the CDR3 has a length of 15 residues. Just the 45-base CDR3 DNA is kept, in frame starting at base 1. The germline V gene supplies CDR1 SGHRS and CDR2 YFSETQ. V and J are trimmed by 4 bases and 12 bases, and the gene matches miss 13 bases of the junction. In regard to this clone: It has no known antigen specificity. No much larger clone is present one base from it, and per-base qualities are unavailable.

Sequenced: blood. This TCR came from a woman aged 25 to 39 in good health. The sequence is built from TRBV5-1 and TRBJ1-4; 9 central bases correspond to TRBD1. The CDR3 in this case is CASSISPGQGTELFF. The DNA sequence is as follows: TGCGCCAGCAGCATCTCCCCGGGACAGGGTACGGAACTGTTTTTT.